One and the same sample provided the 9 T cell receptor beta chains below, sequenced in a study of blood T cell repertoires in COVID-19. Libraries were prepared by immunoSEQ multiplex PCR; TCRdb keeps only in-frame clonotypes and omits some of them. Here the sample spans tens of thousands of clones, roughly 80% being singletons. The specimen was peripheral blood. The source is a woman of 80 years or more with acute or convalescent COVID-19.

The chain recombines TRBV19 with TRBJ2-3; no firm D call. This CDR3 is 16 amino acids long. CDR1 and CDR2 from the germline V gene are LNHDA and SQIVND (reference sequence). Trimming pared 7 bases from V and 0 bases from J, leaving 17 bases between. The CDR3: CASKPIAVPSTDTQYF. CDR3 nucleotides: TGTGCCAGTAAGCCGATCGCGGTCCCTAGCACAGATACGCAGTATTTT.

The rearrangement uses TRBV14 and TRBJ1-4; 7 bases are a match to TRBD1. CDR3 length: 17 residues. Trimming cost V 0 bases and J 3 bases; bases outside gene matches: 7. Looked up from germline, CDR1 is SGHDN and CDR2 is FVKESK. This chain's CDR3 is CASSQDAGQGANEKLFF. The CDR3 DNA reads TGTGCCAGCAGCCAAGACGCGGGGCAGGGGGCTAATGAAAAACTGTTTTTT.

The CDR3 nucleotides are TGTGCCAGCAGCTTAGACAGACACCCCACAGATACGCAGTATTTT. It encodes CASSLDRHPTDTQYF. The V and J genes are TRBV11-2 and TRBJ2-3; D call uncertain. The germline CDR1 and CDR2 sequences are SGHAT and FQNNGV. The length of the CDR3 is 15 residues. V shed 0 bases and J shed 2 bases, with 9 bases lying between them.

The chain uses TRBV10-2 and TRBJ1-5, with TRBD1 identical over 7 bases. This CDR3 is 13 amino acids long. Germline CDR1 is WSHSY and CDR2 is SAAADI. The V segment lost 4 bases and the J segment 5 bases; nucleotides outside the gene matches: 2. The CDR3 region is CASSGDSYQPQHF. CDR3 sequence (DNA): TGCGCCAGCAGTGGGGACAGTTATCAGCCCCAGCATTTT.

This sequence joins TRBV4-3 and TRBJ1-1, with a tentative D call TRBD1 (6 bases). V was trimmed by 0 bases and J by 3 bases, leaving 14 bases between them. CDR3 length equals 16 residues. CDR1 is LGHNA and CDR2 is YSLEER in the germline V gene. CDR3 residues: CASSQESGRGHTEAFF. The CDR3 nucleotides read TGCGCCAGCAGCCAAGAGTCAGGCAGGGGACACACTGAAGCTTTCTTT.

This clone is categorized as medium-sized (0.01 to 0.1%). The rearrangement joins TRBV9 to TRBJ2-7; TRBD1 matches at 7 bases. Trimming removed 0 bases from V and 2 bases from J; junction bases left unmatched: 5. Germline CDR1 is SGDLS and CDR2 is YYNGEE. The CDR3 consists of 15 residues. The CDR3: CASSVALGQTYEQYF. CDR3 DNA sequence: TGTGCCAGCAGCGTAGCTTTGGGACAGACCTACGAGCAGTACTTC.

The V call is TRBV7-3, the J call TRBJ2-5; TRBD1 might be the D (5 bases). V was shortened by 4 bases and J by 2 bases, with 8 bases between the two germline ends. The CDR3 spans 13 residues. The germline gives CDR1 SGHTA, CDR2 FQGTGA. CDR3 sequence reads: CASSSRQQETQYF. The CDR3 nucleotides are TGTGCCAGCAGCTCCCGACAGCAAGAGACCCAGTACTTC.

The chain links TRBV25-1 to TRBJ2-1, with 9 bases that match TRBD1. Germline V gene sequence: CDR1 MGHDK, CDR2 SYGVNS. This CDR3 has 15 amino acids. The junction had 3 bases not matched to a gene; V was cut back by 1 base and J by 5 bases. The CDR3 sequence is CASSEFGTGNNEQFF. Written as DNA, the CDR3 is TGTGCCAGCAGTGAATTTGGGACAGGGAACAATGAGCAGTTCTTC.

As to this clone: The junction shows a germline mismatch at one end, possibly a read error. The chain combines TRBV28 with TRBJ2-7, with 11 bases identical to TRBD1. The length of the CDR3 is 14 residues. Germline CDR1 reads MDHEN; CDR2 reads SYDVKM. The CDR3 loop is CASSLSDRGPPSVF. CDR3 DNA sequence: TGTGCCAGCAGTTTATCGGACAGGGGGCCCCCTTCAGTCTTC. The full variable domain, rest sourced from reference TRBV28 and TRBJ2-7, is DVKVTQSSRYLVKRTGEKVFLECVQDMDHENMFWYRQDPGLGLRLIYFSYDVKMKEKGDIPEGYSVSREKKERFSLILESASTNQTSMYLCASSLSDRGPPSVFGPGTRLTVT.